This record looks at one T cell receptor (beta chain) sequence and its context. Other nucleotide sequences from this sample produce the same CDR3. The CDR3 loop spans 15 amino acids. The germline V gene has CDR1 SNHLY and CDR2 FYNNEI. V lost 0 bases, J lost 4 bases, and 1 base stayed unmatched. The sample originates from a study of blood T cell repertoires in COVID-19. For the study at large: Specimens from acute and convalescent COVID-19 originated in the United States, Italy and Spain. T cells, B-cell-depleted T cells, or PBMCs supplied cDNA or gDNA.

Source study methods: Quantification of nucleated cells was approximated via reference gene primer amplification. The repertoire was sequenced with immunoSEQ multiplex PCR; TCRdb's copy has only in-frame clones and lacks some. That table gives V, J and clone size, and the DNA gave D and trimming. The table lists around 230,000 clones, approximately 78% of them singletons. This TCR came from a woman aged 55-69 years with active or convalescent COVID-19. Material for sequencing was peripheral blood. This chain joins TRBV2 and TRBJ1-2; 11 bases fit TRBD1. The CDR3 sequence is CASSEAGTGGYGYTF. CDR3 DNA sequence: TGTGCCAGCAGTGAAGCCGGGACAGGGGGCTATGGCTACACCTTC.